The next 11 T cell receptor beta chains were all read from a single sample in a study of memory CD4+ T cells and cytomegalovirus serostatus. Assay used: immunoSEQ multiplex PCR; TCRdb lists only in-frame clones, some missing. The table shows roughly 45,000 clones, with over 75% occurring only once. Single viable CD3+CD4+CD8-CD45RO+ cells were sorted as the memory CD4+ T cells. Material: memory CD4+ T cells from blood. The receptors originated from an adult in good health and CMV-seronegative.

The rearrangement links TRBV18 to TRBJ2-7; 7 bases align to TRBD2. This CDR3 comprises 15 residues. Germline V gene data show CDR1 as KGHSH and CDR2 as LQKENI. Unmatched junction bases numbered 9, after V lost 3 bases and J lost 4 bases. This CDR3 reads CASSPRAGESYEQYF. In DNA, the CDR3 is TGTGCCAGCTCACCGAGGGCGGGGGAATCATACGAGCAGTACTTC.

The chain is built from TRBV5-1 and TRBJ2-7; TRBD2 might be the D (6 bases). Germline V lookup: CDR1 SGHRS, CDR2 YFSETQ. The V gene lost 4 bases and the J gene lost 0 bases, with 8 bases spanning the gap. CDR3 size: 13 residues. The chain's CDR3 is CASSEGLSYEQYF. As DNA, the CDR3 is TGCGCCAGCAGCGAGGGACTCTCCTACGAGCAGTACTTC.

The chain links TRBV6-5 to TRBJ1-2, with 10 bases identical to TRBD1. The CDR3 runs to 13 residues. The germline V gene has CDR1 MNHEY and CDR2 SVGAGI. The V segment lost 6 bases and the J segment 6 bases; nucleotides outside the gene matches: 4. CDR3 sequence (DNA): TGTGCCAGCAGGGGGGACAGGGGAGATGGCTACACCTTC. It yields the protein CASRGDRGDGYTF.

The rearrangement links TRBV6-5 to TRBJ1-6; D gene unclear. Deletions cut 7 bases from V and 2 bases from J, with 6 bases between. CDR1 and CDR2 from the germline V gene are MNHEY and SVGAGI. This CDR3 region has 13 residues. CDR3 loop: CASTRTYNSPLHF. The CDR3 DNA follows: TGTGCCAGCACGCGCACCTATAATTCACCCCTCCACTTT.

J is TRBJ1-5 and V is TRBV19, with 12 positions matching TRBD1. Germline-derived CDR1 and CDR2 are LNHDA and SQIVND (reference sequence). CDR3 size: 19 residues. V lost 5 bases to trimming and J lost 2 bases; unmatched junction nucleotides: 13. CDR3 sequence (DNA): TGTGCCAGTAGTCTGCCCGGGACAGGGGGCCTACCGGGCAATCAGCCCCAGCATTTT. Translating it yields CASSLPGTGGLPGNQPQHF.

This chain joins TRBV29-1 and TRBJ1-1, with D hard to call. The germline CDR1 and CDR2 sequences are SQVTM and ANQGSEA. The CDR3 runs 12 residues. The V end was cut by 0 bases, the J end by 1 base, with 3 bases between. The CDR3 DNA follows: TGCAGCGTTGAAGATCGGAACACTGAAGCTTTCTTT. Its protein is CSVEDRNTEAFF.

V gene TRBV25-1 combines with J gene TRBJ2-7; no firm D call. The CDR3 sequence is 18 residues long. The V gene lost 1 base and the J gene lost 5 bases, with 24 bases spanning the gap. Germline V gene lookup returns CDR1 MGHDK and CDR2 SYGVNS. CDR3 DNA sequence: TGTGCCAGCAGTGAATCTGGCCTCCGGGCAGGCGTCCAACACGAGCAGTACTTC. This translates into CASSESGLRAGVQHEQYF.

The chain has TRBV9 and TRBJ1-1, with TRBD1 matching 10 bases. V shed 2 bases and J 10 bases; nucleotides not matched to a gene: 5. CDR3 length equals 13 residues. Germline V gene lookup returns CDR1 SGDLS and CDR2 YYNGEE. CDR3: CASSVEGTGVAFF. DNA for the CDR3: TGTGCCAGCAGCGTGGAGGGGACAGGGGTAGCTTTCTTT.

The rearrangement joins TRBV7-2 to TRBJ2-5; 7 positions match TRBD1. The V segment lost 3 bases and the J segment 5 bases; nucleotides outside the gene matches: 9. Germline CDR1 SGHTA, CDR2 FQGNSA. CDR3 length: 15 residues. This chain's CDR3 is CASSFRQGSGETQYF. The CDR3 nucleotides read TGTGCCAGCAGCTTCCGACAGGGTTCAGGGGAGACCCAGTACTTC.

The chain employs TRBV6-6 and TRBJ2-7, with TRBD1 identical over 11 bases. The CDR3 runs 15 residues. Germline values: CDR1 MNHNY, CDR2 SVGAGI (reference sequence). V trimming: 6 bases; J trimming: 4 bases; junction bases outside the gene matches: 8. The CDR3 sequence: CASSPGQGALYEQYF. The CDR3 coding sequence is TGTGCCAGCAGCCCCGGACAGGGGGCGTTGTACGAGCAGTACTTC.

The chain carries TRBV28 and TRBJ1-6; 8 nucleotides line up with TRBD1. Germline CDR1 is MDHEN and CDR2 is SYDVKM. The V segment lost 5 bases and the J segment 2 bases; nucleotides outside the gene matches: 5. The CDR3 covers 16 residues. The CDR3 spells CASSAGGMTYNSPLHF. CDR3 sequence (DNA): TGTGCCAGCAGTGCAGGGGGCATGACCTATAATTCACCCCTCCACTTT.